The 20 T cell receptor beta chains below were found in one sample sequenced in a study of shared T cell receptors in the human thymus. Generated by immunoSEQ multiplex PCR, the TCRdb table keeps only in-frame clones and is missing some. The sample has about 660,000 clones, roughly 86% seen once; the top ten hold just under 0.0095%. The same data also went into a second study, on human thymus T cells.

The sequencing sample was made of thymocytes. The receptors come from a boy under three years old with a congenital heart defect.

This chain links TRBV4-1 with TRBJ1-1; 8 bases map to TRBD1. Losses at the gene ends were 3 bases for V and 5 bases for J; bases not matched to a gene: 8. This CDR3 has 15 residues. Germline V gene lookup returns CDR1 MGHRA and CDR2 YSYEKL. The CDR3 nucleotides read TGCGCCAGCAGCCAGCCCGGACAGGGACGAACTGAAGCTTTCTTT. As protein: CASSQPGQGRTEAFF.

The chain employs TRBV5-5 and TRBJ2-7, with TRBD1 matching 8 bases. This CDR3 comprises 15 residues. Germline values: CDR1 SGHKS, CDR2 YYEKEE (reference sequence). V shed 4 bases and J 5 bases; nucleotides not matched to a gene: 11. CDR3 sequence reads: CASSHGDRGFHEQYF. For the CDR3, the DNA is TGTGCCAGCAGCCACGGTGACAGGGGATTCCACGAGCAGTACTTC.

This clone came up a few times. The rearrangement links TRBV14 to TRBJ2-1, with 8 bases aligning to TRBD1. Germline V gene data show CDR1 as SGHDN and CDR2 as FVKESK. The CDR3 contains 15 residues. The J segment lost 4 bases and the V segment lost 5 bases, leaving 7 bases of the junction unmatched. The DNA for the CDR3 is TGTGCCAGCAGCTTCCGGACAGGGCGATACAATGAGCAGTTCTTC. Translating it yields CASSFRTGRYNEQFF.

V usage is TRBV28 and J usage is TRBJ2-7; 8 bases are a match to TRBD2. Germline V gene lookup returns CDR1 MDHEN and CDR2 SYDVKM. The CDR3 has 17 residues. V dropped 6 bases and J dropped 4; count of bases not matched to a gene: 17. Here the CDR3 reads CASRPQRGRGTKYEQYF. Here the CDR3 DNA reads TGTGCCAGCAGACCCCAGCGGGGGAGGGGAACGAAATACGAGCAGTACTTC.

The chain combines TRBV9 with TRBJ1-1; 8 bases are shared with TRBD1. V lost 3 bases, J lost 5 bases, and 12 bases stayed unmatched. The CDR3 has 16 amino acids. Looked up from germline, CDR1 is SGDLS and CDR2 is YYNGEE. CDR3 coding DNA: TGTGCCAGCAGCGACATTTTGGACAGGGAAGATACTGAAGCTTTCTTT. Its protein product is CASSDILDREDTEAFF.

The rearrangement links TRBV7-2 to TRBJ1-6; unclear D gene. The CDR3 is 15 residues long. CDR1 and CDR2 (germline): SGHTA, FQGNSA. The V end was cut by 10 bases, the J end by 8 bases, with 21 bases between. CDR3 nucleotide sequence: TGTGCCACGCAATTCCGGGAGACAATGGATTCACCCCTCCACTTT. Amino acids: CATQFRETMDSPLHF.

The genes are TRBV28 and TRBJ2-1; 10 positions match TRBD2. This CDR3 is 15 amino acids long. The junction had 3 bases not matched to a gene; V was cut back by 5 bases and J by 2 bases. Germline V gene data show CDR1 as MDHEN and CDR2 as SYDVKM. CDR3 residues: CASSASGSTYNEQFF. In DNA form, the CDR3 reads TGTGCCAGCAGTGCTAGCGGGAGTACCTACAATGAGCAGTTCTTC.

This chain links TRBV7-8 with TRBJ1-2; D possibly corresponds to TRBD1 (5 bases). Germline lookup yields CDR1 SGHVS and CDR2 FQNEAQ. V was trimmed by 1 base and J by 8 bases, leaving 29 bases between them. The CDR3 extends over 19 amino acids. The CDR3 sequence: CASSLGVLAGPPPESGYTF. Written as DNA, the CDR3 is TGTGCCAGCAGCTTAGGCGTTTTGGCAGGGCCACCCCCCGAGTCGGGCTACACCTTC. The complete variable domain, with remaining parts taken from reference TRBV7-8 and TRBJ1-2, reads GAGVSQSPRYKVAKRGQDVALRCDPISGHVSLFWYQQALGQGPEFLTYFQNEAQLDKSGLPSDRFFAERPEGSVSTLKIQRTQQEDSAVYLCASSLGVLAGPPPESGYTFGSGTRLTVV.

This chain connects TRBV27 to TRBJ1-1, with D perhaps TRBD1 (6 bases). V was trimmed by 0 bases and J by 0 bases, leaving 17 bases between them. Germline loops: CDR1 MNHEY, CDR2 SMNVEV (reference sequence). The CDR3 is made up of 18 amino acids. The CDR3 DNA is TGTGCCAGCAGTTTATCGAGTCCGGCAGGGGTGATGAACACTGAAGCTTTCTTT. Protein: CASSLSSPAGVMNTEAFF.

The V gene is TRBV12-5, the J gene TRBJ2-7; possible D gene TRBD1, 6 bases. V lost 6 bases and J lost 3, with 21 bases in between. The CDR3 runs 16 residues. The V gene's germline CDR1 is LGHNT and CDR2 FRNRAP. Written as DNA, the CDR3 is TGTGCTAGTGGCCTGACAGCCGGGACAAGGAGCTACGAGCAGTACTTC. Amino acid sequence: CASGLTAGTRSYEQYF.

This sequence joins TRBV4-3 and TRBJ1-2, with D tentatively TRBD1 (6 bases). CDR1 and CDR2 (germline): LGHNA, YSLEER. The V gene lost 2 bases and the J gene lost 6 bases, with 16 bases spanning the gap. There are 15 residues in the CDR3. CDR3 nucleotides: TGCGCCAGCAGCCAACACAGGGTAAATGGCGATGGCTACACCTTC. Amino acids: CASSQHRVNGDGYTF.

CDR3 amino acids: CASSQDIAGSPYEQYF. In DNA, the CDR3 is TGCGCCAGCAGCCAAGATATAGCGGGAAGTCCCTACGAGCAGTACTTC. The rearrangement links TRBV4-3 to TRBJ2-7; TRBD2 agrees at 8 bases. Germline V gives CDR1 LGHNA, CDR2 YSLEER. The junction had 6 bases not matched to a gene; V was cut back by 0 bases and J by 2 bases. The CDR3 totals 16 residues.

V usage is TRBV5-4 and J usage is TRBJ2-1; weak D call: TRBD2 (6 bases). Per the germline V gene, CDR1 is SGHNT and CDR2 is YYREEE (reference sequence). The CDR3 loop spans 15 amino acids. Trimming removed 4 bases from V and 7 bases from J, with 18 bases in between. CDR3 in amino acids: CASSLQRVGLNEQFF. The CDR3 DNA reads as TGTGCCAGCAGCCTTCAGCGCGTGGGACTGAATGAGCAGTTCTTC.

The J gene is TRBJ2-1, the V gene TRBV6-1; 10 nucleotides line up with TRBD2. The junction had 8 bases not matched to a gene; V was cut back by 11 bases and J by 4 bases. The CDR3 has 14 amino acids. From germline, CDR1 is MNHNS and CDR2 SASEGT. The CDR3 protein is CAGNSGRTYNEQFF. The CDR3 bases are TGTGCCGGGAATAGCGGGAGGACTTACAATGAGCAGTTCTTC.

The chain couples TRBV7-9 to TRBJ1-2; no definite D call. Germline V lookup: CDR1 SEHNR, CDR2 FQNEAQ (reference sequence). CDR3 length: 15 residues. V was cut by 6 bases and J by 0 bases, with 14 bases left in between. CDR3 in amino acids: CASSPEREANYGYTF. As DNA, the CDR3 is TGTGCCAGCAGTCCGGAAAGGGAGGCTAACTATGGCTACACCTTC.

This chain uses TRBV25-1 with TRBJ1-3, with TRBD1 matching over 10 bases. CDR1 is MGHDK and CDR2 is SYGVNS in the germline V gene. The CDR3 loop spans 16 amino acids. Germline trimming cut 8 bases from V and 0 bases from J; bases unmatched to any gene: 7. Here the CDR3 reads CASVGTGAYSGNTIYF. In DNA form, the CDR3 reads TGTGCCAGCGTCGGGACAGGGGCGTACTCTGGAAACACCATATATTTT.

The V gene is TRBV7-3, the J gene TRBJ2-5; 7 bases are shared with TRBD1. CDR3 length: 15 amino acids. V gave up 0 bases and J gave up 3 bases; unmatched junction bases: 4. From germline, CDR1 is SGHTA and CDR2 FQGTGA. The CDR3 nucleotides read TGTGCCAGCAGCTTAACGGGGACAGAGAAAGAGACCCAGTACTTC. Its translation: CASSLTGTEKETQYF.

V and J are TRBV5-1 and TRBJ2-7, with TRBD2 matching 7 bases. The V segment lost 0 bases and the J segment 3 bases; nucleotides outside the gene matches: 3. This CDR3 has 14 residues. Germline lookup yields CDR1 SGHRS and CDR2 YFSETQ. This CDR3 reads CASSLGLALYEQYF. Written as DNA, the CDR3 is TGCGCCAGCAGCTTGGGACTAGCCCTCTACGAGCAGTACTTC.

The V and J genes are TRBV7-3 and TRBJ1-1, with 8 bases fitting TRBD1. CDR1 SGHTA and CDR2 FQGTGA come from the germline V gene. The V gene end was trimmed by 5 bases and the J gene end by 7 bases; junction bases not matched to a gene: 6. The CDR3 runs to 13 residues. CDR3 residues: CASSPRGTGEAFF. In DNA form, the CDR3 reads TGTGCCAGCAGCCCGAGGGGGACAGGTGAAGCTTTCTTT. Based on the CDR3 plus reference TRBV7-3 and TRBJ1-1, the full variable domain is GAGVSQTPSNKVTEKGKYVELRCDPISGHTALYWYRQSLGQGPEFLIYFQGTGAADDSGLPNDRFFAVRPEGSVSTLKIQRTERGDSAVYLCASSPRGTGEAFFGQGTRLTVV.

V is TRBV27 and J is TRBJ2-1; 8 positions agree with TRBD2. This CDR3 comprises 14 residues. V was pared by 3 bases and J by 7 bases, with 5 bases of the junction left unmatched. CDR1 and CDR2 from the germline V gene are MNHEY and SMNVEV (reference sequence). The CDR3 sequence: CASSFTREGNEQFF. DNA of the CDR3: TGTGCCAGCAGTTTTACACGGGAGGGGAATGAGCAGTTCTTC.